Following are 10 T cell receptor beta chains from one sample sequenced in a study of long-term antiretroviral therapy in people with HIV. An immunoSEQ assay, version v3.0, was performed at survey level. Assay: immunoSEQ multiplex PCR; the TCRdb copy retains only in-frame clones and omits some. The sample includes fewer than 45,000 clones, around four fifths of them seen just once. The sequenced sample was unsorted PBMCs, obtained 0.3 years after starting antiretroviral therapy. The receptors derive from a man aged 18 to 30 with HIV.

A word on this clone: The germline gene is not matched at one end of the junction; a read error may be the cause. The DNA for the CDR3 is TGTGCTAGCAGCCCCGACTACGGGAGTTTGGGCGAGCAGTACTTC. It specifies CASSPDYGSLGEQYF. J is TRBJ2-7 and V is TRBV7-6; TRBD2 is a possible D gene (6 bases). The V gene's germline CDR1 is SGHVS and CDR2 FNYEAQ. This CDR3 region has 15 residues.

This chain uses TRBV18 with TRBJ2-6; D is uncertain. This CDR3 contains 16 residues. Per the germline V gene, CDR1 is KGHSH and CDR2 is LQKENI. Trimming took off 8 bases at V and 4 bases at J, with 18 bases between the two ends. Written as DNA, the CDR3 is TGTGCCAGCCCATTTGCCGTGGAGTCCGGGGCCAACGTCCTGACTTTC. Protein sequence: CASPFAVESGANVLTF.

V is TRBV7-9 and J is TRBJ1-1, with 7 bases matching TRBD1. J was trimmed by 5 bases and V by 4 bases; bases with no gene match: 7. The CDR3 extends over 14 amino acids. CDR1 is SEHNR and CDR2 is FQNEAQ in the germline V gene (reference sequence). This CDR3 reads CASSSLYRGTEAFF. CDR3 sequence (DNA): TGTGCCAGCAGCTCCCTATACAGGGGAACTGAAGCTTTCTTT.

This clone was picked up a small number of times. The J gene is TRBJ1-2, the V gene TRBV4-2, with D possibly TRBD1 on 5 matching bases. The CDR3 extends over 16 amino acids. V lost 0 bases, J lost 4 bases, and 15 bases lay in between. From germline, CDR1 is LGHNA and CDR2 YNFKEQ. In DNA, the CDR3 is TGTGCCAGCAGCCAAGACAGGGCATATCCCTTCTATGGCTACACCTTC. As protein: CASSQDRAYPFYGYTF.

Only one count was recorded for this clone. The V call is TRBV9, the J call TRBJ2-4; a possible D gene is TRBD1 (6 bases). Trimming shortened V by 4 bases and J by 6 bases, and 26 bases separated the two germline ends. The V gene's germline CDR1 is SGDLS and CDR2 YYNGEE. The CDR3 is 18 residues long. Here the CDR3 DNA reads TGTGCCAGCAGCCTTTTTGTGGGGGCAGAGGGCGAGGGAAACATTCAGTACTTC. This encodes CASSLFVGAEGEGNIQYF.

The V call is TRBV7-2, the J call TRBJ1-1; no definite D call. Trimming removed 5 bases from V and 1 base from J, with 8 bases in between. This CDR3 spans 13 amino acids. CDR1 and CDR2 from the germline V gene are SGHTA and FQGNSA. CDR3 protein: CASSLRRNTEAFF. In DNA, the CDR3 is TGTGCCAGCAGCCTCAGGAGGAACACTGAAGCTTTCTTT.

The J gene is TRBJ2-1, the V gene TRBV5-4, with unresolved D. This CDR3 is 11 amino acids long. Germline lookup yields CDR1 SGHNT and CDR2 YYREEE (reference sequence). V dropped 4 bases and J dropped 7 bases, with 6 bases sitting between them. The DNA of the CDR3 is TGTGCCAGCAGCCGAAATAATGAGCAGTTCTTC. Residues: CASSRNNEQFF.

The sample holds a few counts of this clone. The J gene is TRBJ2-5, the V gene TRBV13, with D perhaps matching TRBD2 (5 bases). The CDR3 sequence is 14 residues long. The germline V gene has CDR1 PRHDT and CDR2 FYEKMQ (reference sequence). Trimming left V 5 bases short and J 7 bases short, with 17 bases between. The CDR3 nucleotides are TGTGCCAGCAGCCACGGACGGGGTTTGCGGACCCAGTACTTC. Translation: CASSHGRGLRTQYF.

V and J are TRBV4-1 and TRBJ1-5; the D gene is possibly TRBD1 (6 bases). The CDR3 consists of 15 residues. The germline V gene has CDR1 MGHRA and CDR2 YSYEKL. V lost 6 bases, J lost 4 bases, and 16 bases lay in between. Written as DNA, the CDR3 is TGCGCCAGCAGGTCCGGGACACTCGGAAATCAGCCCCAGCATTTT. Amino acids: CASRSGTLGNQPQHF.

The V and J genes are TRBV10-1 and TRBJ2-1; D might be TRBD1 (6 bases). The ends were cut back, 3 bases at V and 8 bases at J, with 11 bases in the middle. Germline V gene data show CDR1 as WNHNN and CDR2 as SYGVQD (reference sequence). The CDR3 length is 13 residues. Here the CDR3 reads CASSDRGRHEQFF. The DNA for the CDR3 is TGCGCCAGCAGTGACAGGGGTCGGCATGAGCAGTTCTTC.